The 5 T cell receptor beta chains below were found in one sample sequenced in a study of CD8 T cells in ankylosing spondylitis (dated by TCRdb to between 2016 and 2019). Preparation of the library involved 5' RACE. TCRdb shows the sequencer as Illumina HiSeq 2500. Using fastp at Q25 and MiXCR, TCRdb reprocessed the public reads and kept productive beta chains. A single entry per CDR3 protein holds the most common genes and DNA from its merged rows. This sample gives hundreds of thousands of distinct CDR3 sequences in total; roughly 24% of them show up just once. Under 8% of the sample goes to the ten largest clones. The sequenced material came from blood, either unsorted or a sorted T cell fraction (not recorded which). Receptor source: a male donor with ankylosing spondylitis or in good health (not recorded which).

The chain carries TRBV4-2 and TRBJ2-5, with TRBD1 identical over 7 bases. Looked up from germline, CDR1 is LGHNA and CDR2 is YNFKEQ. The J segment lost 5 bases and the V segment lost 4 bases, leaving 7 bases of the junction unmatched. There are 14 residues in the CDR3. This CDR3 reads CASSRTGVFETQYF. The CDR3 bases are TGTGCCAGCAGCCGCACAGGGGTATTCGAGACCCAGTACTTC.

In its sample, this clonotype was seen many times. V usage is TRBV7-2 and J usage is TRBJ2-5; 10 bases are shared with TRBD2. CDR1 and CDR2 from the germline V gene are SGHTA and FQGNSA. The CDR3 consists of 15 residues. The trim removed 3 bases at V and 7 bases at J, leaving 8 bases unmatched. The CDR3, as DNA: TGTGCCAGCAGCTTCGATAGCGGGAGGCGGGGGACCCAGTACTTC. Its translation is CASSFDSGRRGTQYF.

Only a few counts were recorded for this clonotype. The chain carries TRBV20-1 and TRBJ1-5; D ambiguous. The CDR3 spans 15 residues. From germline, CDR1 is DFQATT and CDR2 SNEGSKA (reference sequence). V dropped 0 bases and J dropped 9 bases, with 18 bases sitting between them. CDR3 protein: CSARDGQASPGPQHF. For the CDR3, the DNA is TGCAGTGCTAGAGATGGGCAGGCTTCCCCTGGGCCCCAGCATTTT.

J is TRBJ2-1 and V is TRBV5-6; no clear D gene. V shed 1 base and J shed 7 bases, with 18 bases lying between them. CDR3 length: 16 amino acids. Per the germline V gene, CDR1 is SGHDT and CDR2 is YYEEEE. CDR3 sequence: CASSLFEDLPQNEQFF. The DNA for the CDR3 is TGTGCCAGCAGCTTGTTTGAGGATCTTCCCCAGAATGAGCAGTTCTTC.

A few counts support this clonotype. CDR3 sequence: CASSLEAGDTDTQYF. CDR3 nucleotide sequence: TGTGCCAGCAGTCTAGAGGCAGGGGACACAGATACGCAGTATTTT. This chain uses TRBV7-2 with TRBJ2-3; weak D call: TRBD1 (6 bases). CDR1 SGHTA and CDR2 FQGNSA come from the germline V gene. This CDR3 is 15 amino acids long. V lost 6 bases and J 2 bases, leaving 15 bases between the germline ends. The full variable domain, its missing parts supplied by reference TRBV7-2 and TRBJ2-3, is GAGVSQSPSNKVTEKGKDVELRCDPISGHTALYWYRQSLGQGLEFLIYFQGNSAPDKSGLPSDRFSAERTGGSVSTLTIQRTQQEDSAVYLCASSLEAGDTDTQYFGPGTRLTVL.